A single T cell receptor beta chain is shown here with its context. The antigen remains undetermined. This sample stems from a study of T-cell memory formation after mild COVID-19. Study findings and constraints: Clonal second-wave expansions that peaked on day 37 had unconfirmed SARS-CoV-2 specificity.

TCRdb independently ran MiXCR on the 5' RACE reads; one entry per CDR3 protein. The table shows about 150,000 distinct CDR3 sequences, with roughly 15% occurring only once. The CDR3 totals 12 residues. Trimming took 3 bases from V and 8 from J, leaving 10 bases between them. Sequencing input: PBMCs or a T cell subset sorted from them (not recorded which). The source is an adult woman who had mild COVID-19 (a few samples of this study predate the infection). Cell type and time point are not known. This sequence joins TRBV12-3 or TRBV12-4 and TRBJ1-1; D remains ambiguous. CDR3 in DNA: TGTGCCAGCAGTTTGTGGGGTTGGGAAGCTTTCTTT. Amino acids: CASSLWGWEAFF.